This T cell receptor (beta chain) was recorded in a study of blood T cells in healthy people across ages. Broader study findings: The unsorted PBMCs prevented any conclusive comparison of naive versus antigen-experienced cells. Diversity estimates drawn from one million T cells were deemed underestimates. Observed TCR beta diversity per million T cells went down as age went up. This fall followed a roughly linear course with age. Higher diversity and more naive CD4+ cells were features of long-lived donors, compared to aged donors.

The use of a sample-barcoded 5' primer and a J-beta primer mix characterized a second PCR of roughly 7 to 12 cycles. Each CDR3 protein gets one entry after TCRdb re-called the 5' RACE reads with MiXCR. The sample contains 1.5 million to 1.8 million distinct CDR3 sequences, about 45% of which appear only once. V gave up 5 bases and J gave up 10 bases, with 21 bases separating them. The CDR3 is 14 amino acids. Per the germline V gene, CDR1 is SEHNR and CDR2 is FQNEAQ (reference sequence). This clonotype has only a few counts. The antigen is unknown. V gene TRBV7-9 combines with J gene TRBJ2-7; D perhaps matches TRBD1 (6 bases). The specimen was blood. This sequence was found in a woman under 30 in good health. This CDR3 is CASSAGPMTDSQYF. The DNA of the CDR3 is TGTGCCAGCAGCGCAGGCCCCATGACGGACAGCCAGTACTTC.